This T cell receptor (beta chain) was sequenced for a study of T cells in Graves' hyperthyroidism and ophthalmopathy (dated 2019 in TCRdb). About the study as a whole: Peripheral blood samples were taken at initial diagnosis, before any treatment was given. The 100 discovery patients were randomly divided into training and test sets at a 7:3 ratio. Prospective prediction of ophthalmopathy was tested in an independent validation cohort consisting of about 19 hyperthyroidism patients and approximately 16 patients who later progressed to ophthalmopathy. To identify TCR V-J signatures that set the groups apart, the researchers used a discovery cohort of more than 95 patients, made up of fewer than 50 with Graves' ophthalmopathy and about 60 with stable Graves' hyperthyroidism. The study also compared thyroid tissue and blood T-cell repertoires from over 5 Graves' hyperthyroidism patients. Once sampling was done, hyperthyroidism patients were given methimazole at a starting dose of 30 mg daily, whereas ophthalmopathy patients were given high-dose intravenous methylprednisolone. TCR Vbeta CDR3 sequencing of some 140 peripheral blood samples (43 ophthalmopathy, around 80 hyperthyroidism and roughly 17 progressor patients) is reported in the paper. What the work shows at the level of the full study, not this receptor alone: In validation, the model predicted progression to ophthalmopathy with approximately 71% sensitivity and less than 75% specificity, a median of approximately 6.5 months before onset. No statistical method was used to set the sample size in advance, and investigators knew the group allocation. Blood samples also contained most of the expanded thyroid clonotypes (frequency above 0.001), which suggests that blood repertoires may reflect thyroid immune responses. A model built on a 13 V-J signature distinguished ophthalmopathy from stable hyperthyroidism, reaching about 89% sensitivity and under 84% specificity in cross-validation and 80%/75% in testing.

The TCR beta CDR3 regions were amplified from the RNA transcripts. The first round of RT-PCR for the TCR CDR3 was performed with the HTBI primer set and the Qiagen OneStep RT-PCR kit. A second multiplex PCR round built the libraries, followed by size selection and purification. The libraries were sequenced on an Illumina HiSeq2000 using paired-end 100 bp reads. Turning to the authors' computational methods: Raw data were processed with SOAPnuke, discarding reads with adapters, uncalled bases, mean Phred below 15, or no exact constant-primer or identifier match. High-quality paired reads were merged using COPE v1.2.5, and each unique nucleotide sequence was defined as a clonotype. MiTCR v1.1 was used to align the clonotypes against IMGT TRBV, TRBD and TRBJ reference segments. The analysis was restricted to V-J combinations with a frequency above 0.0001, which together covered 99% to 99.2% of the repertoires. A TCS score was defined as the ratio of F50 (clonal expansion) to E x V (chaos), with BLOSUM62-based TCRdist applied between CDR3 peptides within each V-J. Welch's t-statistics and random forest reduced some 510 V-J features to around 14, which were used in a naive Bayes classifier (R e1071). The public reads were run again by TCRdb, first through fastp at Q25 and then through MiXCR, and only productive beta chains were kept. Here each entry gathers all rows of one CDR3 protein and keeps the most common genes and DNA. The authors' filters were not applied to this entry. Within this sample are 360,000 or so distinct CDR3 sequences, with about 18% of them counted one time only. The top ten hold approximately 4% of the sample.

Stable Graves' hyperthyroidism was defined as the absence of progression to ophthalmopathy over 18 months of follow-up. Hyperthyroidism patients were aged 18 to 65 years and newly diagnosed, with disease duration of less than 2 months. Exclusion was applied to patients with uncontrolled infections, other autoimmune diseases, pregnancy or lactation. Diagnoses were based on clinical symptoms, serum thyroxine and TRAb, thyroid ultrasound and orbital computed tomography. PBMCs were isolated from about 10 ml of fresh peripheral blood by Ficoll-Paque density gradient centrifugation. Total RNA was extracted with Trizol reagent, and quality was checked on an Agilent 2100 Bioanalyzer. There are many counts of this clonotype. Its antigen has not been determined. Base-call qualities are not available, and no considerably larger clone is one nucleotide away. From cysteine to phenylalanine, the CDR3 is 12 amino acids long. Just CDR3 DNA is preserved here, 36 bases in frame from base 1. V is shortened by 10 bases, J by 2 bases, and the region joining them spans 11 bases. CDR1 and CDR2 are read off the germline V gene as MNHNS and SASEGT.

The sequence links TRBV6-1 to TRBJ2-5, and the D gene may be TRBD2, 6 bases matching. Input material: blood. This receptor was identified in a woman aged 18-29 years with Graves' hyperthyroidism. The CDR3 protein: CATGTPQETQYF. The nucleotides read TGTGCCACGGGGACTCCGCAAGAGACCCAGTACTTC.